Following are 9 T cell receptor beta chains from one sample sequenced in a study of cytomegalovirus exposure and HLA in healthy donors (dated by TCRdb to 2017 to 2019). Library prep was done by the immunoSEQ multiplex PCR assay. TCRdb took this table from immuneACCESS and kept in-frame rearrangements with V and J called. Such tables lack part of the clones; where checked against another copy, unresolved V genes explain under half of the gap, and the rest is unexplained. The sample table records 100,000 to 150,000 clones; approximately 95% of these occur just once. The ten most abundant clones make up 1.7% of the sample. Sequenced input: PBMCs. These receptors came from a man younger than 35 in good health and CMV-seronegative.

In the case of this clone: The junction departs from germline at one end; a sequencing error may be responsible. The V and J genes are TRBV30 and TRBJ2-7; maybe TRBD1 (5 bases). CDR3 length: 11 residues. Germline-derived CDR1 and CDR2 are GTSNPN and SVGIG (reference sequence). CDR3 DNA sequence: TGTGCCTGGAGTGACGGACATACCCTTAACTTC. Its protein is CAWSDGHTLNF.

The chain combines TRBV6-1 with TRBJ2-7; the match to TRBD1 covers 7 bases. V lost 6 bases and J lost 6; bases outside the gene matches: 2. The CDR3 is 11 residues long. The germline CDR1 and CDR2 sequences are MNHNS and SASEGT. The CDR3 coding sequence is TGTGCCAGCAGCCGGGACAGCGAGCAGTACTTC. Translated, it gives CASSRDSEQYF.

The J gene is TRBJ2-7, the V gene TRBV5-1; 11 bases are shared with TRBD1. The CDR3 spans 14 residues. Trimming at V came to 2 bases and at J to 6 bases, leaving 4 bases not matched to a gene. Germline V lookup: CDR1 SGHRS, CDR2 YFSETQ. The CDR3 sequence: CASSLRDRGSEQYF. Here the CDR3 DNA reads TGCGCCAGCAGCTTAAGGGACAGGGGGAGCGAGCAGTACTTC.

The CDR3 region has the DNA TGTGCCAGCAGTTCCTCTAGCGGAGTTTACAATGAGCAGTTCTTC. Protein: CASSSSSGVYNEQFF. The chain links TRBV6-6 to TRBJ2-1; 7 bases map to TRBD2. Germline trimming cut 4 bases from V and 4 bases from J; bases unmatched to any gene: 7. This CDR3 spans 15 amino acids. Germline lookup yields CDR1 MNHNY and CDR2 SVGAGI (reference sequence).

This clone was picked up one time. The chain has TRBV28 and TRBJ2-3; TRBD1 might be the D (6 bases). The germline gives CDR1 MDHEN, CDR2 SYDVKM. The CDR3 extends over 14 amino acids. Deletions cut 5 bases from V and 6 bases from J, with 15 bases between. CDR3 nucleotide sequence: TGTGCCAGCAGTCGGGCAGGGGCCGCGGATACGCAGTATTTT. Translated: CASSRAGAADTQYF.

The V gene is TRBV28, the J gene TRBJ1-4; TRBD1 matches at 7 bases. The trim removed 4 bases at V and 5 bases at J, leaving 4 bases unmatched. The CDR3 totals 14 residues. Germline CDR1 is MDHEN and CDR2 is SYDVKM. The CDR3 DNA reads TGTGCCAGCAGTTACAGGGGAACGAATGAAAAACTGTTTTTT. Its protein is CASSYRGTNEKLFF.

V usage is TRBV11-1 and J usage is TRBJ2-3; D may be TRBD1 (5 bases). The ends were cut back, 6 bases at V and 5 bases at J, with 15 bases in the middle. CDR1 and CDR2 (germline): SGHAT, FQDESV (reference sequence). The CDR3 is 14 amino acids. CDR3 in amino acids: CASRGVKEKDTQYF. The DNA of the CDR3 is TGTGCCAGCAGAGGGGTCAAAGAGAAAGATACGCAGTATTTT.

The CDR3 DNA reads as TGTGCCTGGAGTGTACTGCCCCTAAGAGACGAGCAGTACTTC. The encoded protein is CAWSVLPLRDEQYF. The V call is TRBV30, the J call TRBJ2-7; unclear D gene. Trimming stripped 0 bases from V and 5 bases from J, with 14 bases between. Germline loops: CDR1 GTSNPN, CDR2 SVGIG (reference sequence). The CDR3 covers 14 residues. The full variable domain, its missing parts supplied by reference TRBV30 and TRBJ2-7, is SQTIHQWPATLVQPVGSPLSLECTVEGTSNPNLYWYRQAAGRGLQLLFYSVGIGQISSEVPQNLSASRPQDRQFILSSKKLLLSDSGFYLCAWSVLPLRDEQYFGPGTRLTVT.

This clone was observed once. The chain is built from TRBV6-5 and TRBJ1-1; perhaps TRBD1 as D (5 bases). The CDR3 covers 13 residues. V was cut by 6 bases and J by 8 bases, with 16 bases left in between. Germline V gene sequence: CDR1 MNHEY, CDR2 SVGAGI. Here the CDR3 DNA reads TGTGCCAGCAGCTCGGGGGAGGTCGGGGAAGCTTTCTTT. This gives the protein CASSSGEVGEAFF.